This TCR beta chain was found in a study of CD8 T cells in Susac syndrome. Study in general: Sequenced Susac syndrome patients included about six with active disease and under ten who were in remission.

Susac syndrome patients met recently defined diagnostic criteria for definite or probable disease. TEMRA cells were enriched by FACS, while CD8+ and CD4+ T cells were obtained through a negative isolation that was performed magnetically. This CDR3 is 11 amino acids long. The V and J ends lost 1 base and 7 bases respectively, with 5 bases between them. Random-hexamer reverse transcription was applied to roughly 0.5 to 1 ug RNA. Amplification of TCR beta CDR3 spanned 54 Vbeta and 13 Jbeta via immunoSEQ multiplex PCR. A single record per CDR3 protein comes from TCRdb applying MiXCR to the immunoSEQ multiplex PCR reads. The sample lists about 240,000 distinct CDR3 sequences; 95% to 97% were seen once.

The specimen sequenced was CD4+ T cells from PBMCs. The receptor was isolated from a human donor with Susac syndrome. The V gene is TRBV12-3 or TRBV12-4, the J gene TRBJ2-7; D is ambiguous. The CDR3 sequence: CASSLVGEQYF. The CDR3 DNA reads as TGTGCCAGCAGTTTAGTGGGGGAGCAGTACTTC.